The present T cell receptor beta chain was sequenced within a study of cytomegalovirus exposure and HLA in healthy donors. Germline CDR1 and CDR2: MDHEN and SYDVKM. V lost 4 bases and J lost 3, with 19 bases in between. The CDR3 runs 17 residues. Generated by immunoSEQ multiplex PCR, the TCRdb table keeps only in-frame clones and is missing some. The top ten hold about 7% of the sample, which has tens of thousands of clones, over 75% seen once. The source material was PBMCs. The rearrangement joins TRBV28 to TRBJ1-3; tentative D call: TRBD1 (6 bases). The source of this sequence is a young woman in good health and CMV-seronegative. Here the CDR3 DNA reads TGTGCCAGCAGTTCGCCCAGGGGCTTGACGGGTGGAAACACCATATATTTT. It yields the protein CASSSPRGLTGGNTIYF.